The rows below give T cell receptor beta chains drawn from one sample of a study of shared clonotypes between healthy human individuals. The method was immunoSEQ multiplex PCR; TCRdb's version includes in-frame clones alone and lacks a portion of them. Here the sample spans more than 2 million clones, 85% to 95% being singletons. The specimen sequenced was naive CD8+ T cells sorted from blood. The receptors were sampled from a man between 18 and 29 years old in good health. Each CDR3 is given with its conserved first and last residue. The D gene is left open where the match is weak. For some rows the clone size is stated as once, few or many, or as a class when expanded; others skip it.

clone size: NA; D gene: NA; V gene: TRBV6-5; J gene: TRBJ2-3; CDR3 DNA: TGTGCCAGCAGCCCAAGGACCAGCACAGATACGCAGTATTTT; CDR3 protein: CASSPRTSTDTQYF
clone size: NA; D gene: NA; V gene: TRBV4-1; J gene: TRBJ2-5; CDR3 DNA: TGCGCCAGCAGCCAAGAGCTAGTTGGGGAGACCCAGTACTTC; CDR3 protein: CASSQELVGETQYF
clone size: NA; D gene: TRBD2; V gene: TRBV11-2; J gene: TRBJ2-7; CDR3 DNA: TGTGCCAGCAGCCCGACTAGCGGGGGGCCACTCTCCTACGAGCAGTACTTC; CDR3 protein: CASSPTSGGPLSYEQYF
clone size: NA; D gene: NA; V gene: TRBV15; J gene: TRBJ1-5; CDR3 DNA: TGTGCCACCAGCAGAGGACAGGCCGAAGGCAATCAGCCCCAGCATTTT; CDR3 protein: CATSRGQAEGNQPQHF
clone size: NA; D gene: NA; V gene: TRBV5-4; J gene: TRBJ2-7; CDR3 DNA: TGTGCCAGCAGCTCTATGCTTCAGCAGTACTTC; CDR3 protein: CASSSMLQQYF
clone size: NA; D gene: NA; V gene: TRBV7-9; J gene: TRBJ2-7; CDR3 DNA: TGTGCCAGCAGCTTACCAGGATCCTACGAGCAGTACTTC; CDR3 protein: CASSLPGSYEQYF
clone size: NA; D gene: NA; V gene: TRBV6-5; J gene: TRBJ2-7; CDR3 DNA: TGTGCCAGCAGTTACGGGCAGGGCAGCTACGAGCAGTACTTC; CDR3 protein: CASSYGQGSYEQYF
clone size: NA; D gene: TRBD1; V gene: TRBV28; J gene: TRBJ2-1; CDR3 DNA: TGTGCCAGCAGATCGGGACAGGGCAATGAGCAGTTCTTC; CDR3 protein: CASRSGQGNEQFF
clone size: NA; D gene: NA; V gene: TRBV7-9; J gene: TRBJ2-2; CDR3 DNA: TGTGCCAGCAGCTCCAGCGTAAACACCGGGGAGCTGTTTTTT; CDR3 protein: CASSSSVNTGELFF
clone size: NA; D gene: NA; V gene: TRBV7-6; J gene: TRBJ1-2; CDR3 DNA: TGTGCCAGCAGCCCGGCCCGGGTCAGGGTCGACGATGGCTACACCTTC; CDR3 protein: CASSPARVRVDDGYTF
clone size: NA; D gene: NA; V gene: TRBV27; J gene: TRBJ2-7; CDR3 DNA: TGTGCCAGCAGTTTACGCGGGACCCCGGGCGAGCAGTACTTC; CDR3 protein: CASSLRGTPGEQYF
clone size: NA; D gene: NA; V gene: TRBV28; J gene: TRBJ1-1; CDR3 DNA: TGTGCCAGCACCAAAAGAGGTGTGCGCTCCGAAGCTTTCTTT; CDR3 protein: CASTKRGVRSEAFF
clone size: NA; D gene: TRBD2; V gene: TRBV5-5; J gene: TRBJ2-7; CDR3 DNA: TGTGCCAGCAGCTTGGGACTAGCCTTTAGCGAGCAGTACTTC; CDR3 protein: CASSLGLAFSEQYF
clone size: NA; D gene: TRBD2; V gene: TRBV2; J gene: TRBJ2-1; CDR3 DNA: TGTGCCAGCCTCACCCTAAGCGGGAGGAACCACAATGAGCAGTTCTTC; CDR3 protein: CASLTLSGRNHNEQFF
clone size: NA; D gene: NA; V gene: TRBV21-1; J gene: TRBJ2-7; CDR3 DNA: TGTGCCAGCAGCAAAGGGCGAACTCTCTACTACCTCTCCTACGAGCAGTACTTC; CDR3 protein: CASSKGRTLYYLSYEQYF
clone size: NA; D gene: NA; V gene: TRBV7-6; J gene: TRBJ2-1; CDR3 DNA: TGTGCCAGCAGCGGGGGTTCCGATGAGCAGTTCTTC; CDR3 protein: CASSGGSDEQFF
clone size: NA; D gene: TRBD1; V gene: TRBV30; J gene: TRBJ2-5; CDR3 DNA: TGTGCCTGGAGTCTCGGACAGGACCAAGAGACCCAGTACTTC; CDR3 protein: CAWSLGQDQETQYF
clone size: NA; D gene: TRBD2; V gene: TRBV7-2; J gene: TRBJ2-1; CDR3 DNA: TGTGCCAGCAGCTGGGGACTAGGGGCCAATGAGCAGTTCTTC; CDR3 protein: CASSWGLGANEQFF
clone size: NA; D gene: TRBD2; V gene: TRBV19; J gene: TRBJ2-7; CDR3 DNA: TGTGCCAGTAGTATTGGACTAGCGGGGACCTACGAGCAGTACTTC; CDR3 protein: CASSIGLAGTYEQYF
clone size: NA; D gene: TRBD1; V gene: TRBV27; J gene: TRBJ1-2; CDR3 DNA: TGTGCCAGCAGGTCACAGGGGGCTAAGGATGGCTACACCTTC; CDR3 protein: CASRSQGAKDGYTF
clone size: few; D gene: TRBD1; V gene: TRBV30; J gene: TRBJ1-2; CDR3 DNA: TGTGCCTGGAGTGACTACGGGACAGCCTATGGCTACACCTTC; CDR3 protein: CAWSDYGTAYGYTF
clone size: NA; D gene: NA; V gene: TRBV11-2; J gene: TRBJ2-2; CDR3 DNA: TGTGCCAGCAGCTTAGGACCCTACGAGGGGGAGCTGTTTTTT; CDR3 protein: CASSLGPYEGELFF
clone size: NA; D gene: NA; V gene: TRBV6-6; J gene: TRBJ1-1; CDR3 DNA: TGTGCCAGCAGTGTCCTAGAAGTCATGAACACTGAAGCTTTCTTT; CDR3 protein: CASSVLEVMNTEAFF
clone size: once; D gene: NA; V gene: TRBV2; J gene: TRBJ1-2; CDR3 DNA: TGTGCCAGCACCCAAGACGGCTATGGCTACACCTTC; CDR3 protein: CASTQDGYGYTF
clone size: NA; D gene: NA; V gene: TRBV19; J gene: TRBJ1-4; CDR3 DNA: TGTGCCAGTAGAGAATGGGGGCTAGGTGAAAAACTGTTTTTT; CDR3 protein: CASREWGLGEKLFF
clone size: NA; D gene: NA; V gene: TRBV10-3; J gene: TRBJ1-1; CDR3 DNA: TGTGCCACCGGGGGTCGCAGCACTGAAGCTTTCTTT; CDR3 protein: CATGGRSTEAFF
clone size: NA; D gene: TRBD1; V gene: TRBV5-1; J gene: TRBJ1-2; CDR3 DNA: TGCGCCAGCAGCCTATACGTGGGACAGGGAAACTATGGCTACACCTTC; CDR3 protein: CASSLYVGQGNYGYTF
clone size: NA; D gene: NA; V gene: TRBV9; J gene: TRBJ1-2; CDR3 DNA: TGTGCCAGCAGTGGCGAGAGCGGCGGGTATGGCTACACCTTC; CDR3 protein: CASSGESGGYGYTF
clone size: NA; D gene: TRBD2; V gene: TRBV30; J gene: TRBJ2-5; CDR3 DNA: TGTGCCTGGAGTGGGCTTAGCGGGGCGCCCCAAGAGACCCAGTACTTC; CDR3 protein: CAWSGLSGAPQETQYF
clone size: NA; D gene: NA; V gene: TRBV2; J gene: TRBJ1-2; CDR3 DNA: TGTGCCAGCAGTGATACAGGGCTGGGCTTTGGCTACACCTTC; CDR3 protein: CASSDTGLGFGYTF
clone size: NA; D gene: NA; V gene: TRBV5-6; J gene: TRBJ1-1; CDR3 DNA: TGTGCCAGCAGCTTTGTCGGGACACCAGAAGCTTTCTTT; CDR3 protein: CASSFVGTPEAFF
clone size: few; D gene: NA; V gene: TRBV10-3; J gene: TRBJ1-3; CDR3 DNA: TGTGCCGTGGGCCGTTCTGGAAACACCATATATTTT; CDR3 protein: CAVGRSGNTIYF
clone size: NA; D gene: TRBD1; V gene: TRBV4-1; J gene: TRBJ2-7; CDR3 DNA: TGCGCCAGCAGCGCTGGACAGGGCCCCTACGAGCAGTACTTC; CDR3 protein: CASSAGQGPYEQYF
clone size: NA; D gene: NA; V gene: TRBV28; J gene: TRBJ2-7; CDR3 DNA: TGTGCCAGCAGTTTCCGGACAGCCACCTACGAGCAGTACTTC; CDR3 protein: CASSFRTATYEQYF
clone size: NA; D gene: NA; V gene: TRBV5-6; J gene: TRBJ2-7; CDR3 DNA: TGTGCCAGCAGGGGGAGGACCTCTCCCTACGAGCAGTACTTC; CDR3 protein: CASRGRTSPYEQYF
clone size: few; D gene: NA; V gene: TRBV6-5; J gene: TRBJ2-7; CDR3 DNA: TGTGCCAGCAGTTACGGGGGGACCGAGCAGTACTTC; CDR3 protein: CASSYGGTEQYF
clone size: NA; D gene: NA; V gene: TRBV7-9; J gene: TRBJ2-1; CDR3 DNA: TGTGCCAGCAGCTTCGCTGACTTTGGAAGGGGCAATGAGCAGTTCTTC; CDR3 protein: CASSFADFGRGNEQFF
clone size: NA; D gene: TRBD2; V gene: TRBV15; J gene: TRBJ2-2; CDR3 DNA: TGTGCCACCAGCAGAGGGGCCGGACTAGACAACACCGGGGAGCTGTTTTTT; CDR3 protein: CATSRGAGLDNTGELFF
clone size: NA; D gene: TRBD2; V gene: TRBV7-7; J gene: TRBJ2-7; CDR3 DNA: TGTGCTAGCAGCTTGACTAGCGGGTACGAGCAGTACTTC; CDR3 protein: CASSLTSGYEQYF
clone size: NA; D gene: TRBD2; V gene: TRBV2; J gene: TRBJ2-7; CDR3 DNA: TGTGCCAGCAGTGAAGCTCTAGCGGGAACCTACGAGCAGTACTTC; CDR3 protein: CASSEALAGTYEQYF
clone size: few; D gene: TRBD1; V gene: TRBV28; J gene: TRBJ1-2; CDR3 DNA: TGTGCCAGCAGCTTGGACAGGGGGCTTCACTATGGCTACACCTTC; CDR3 protein: CASSLDRGLHYGYTF
clone size: once; D gene: NA; V gene: TRBV27; J gene: TRBJ2-7; CDR3 DNA: TGTGCCAGCAGTTTATCAGGAGGGCTCTACGAGCAGTACTTC; CDR3 protein: CASSLSGGLYEQYF
clone size: NA; D gene: NA; V gene: TRBV27; J gene: TRBJ2-7; CDR3 DNA: TGTGCCAGCAGTTTAAGGGGGTCAAACTACGAGCAGTACTTC; CDR3 protein: CASSLRGSNYEQYF
clone size: NA; D gene: TRBD1; V gene: TRBV5-1; J gene: TRBJ2-7; CDR3 DNA: TGCGCCAGCAGCCCTGGACAGGGGGTTTACGAGCAGTACTTC; CDR3 protein: CASSPGQGVYEQYF
clone size: once; D gene: NA; V gene: TRBV27; J gene: TRBJ2-1; CDR3 DNA: TGTGCCAGCAGTTTAGGGCCCGCCGGGAATGAGCAGTTCTTC; CDR3 protein: CASSLGPAGNEQFF
clone size: NA; D gene: TRBD2; V gene: TRBV9; J gene: TRBJ2-1; CDR3 DNA: TGTGCCAGCAGCGTTCACGGCGGGGGAACTGAGCAGTTCTTC; CDR3 protein: CASSVHGGGTEQFF
clone size: once; D gene: NA; V gene: TRBV4-2; J gene: TRBJ2-5; CDR3 DNA: TGTGCCAGCAGCCAAGAGTGGGTCCGGCGCTGGGAAGAGACCCAGTACTTC; CDR3 protein: CASSQEWVRRWEETQYF
clone size: NA; D gene: NA; V gene: TRBV19; J gene: TRBJ2-2; CDR3 DNA: TGTGCCAGTAATCCCCCCTCCTACACCGGGGAGCTGTTTTTT; CDR3 protein: CASNPPSYTGELFF
clone size: NA; D gene: NA; V gene: TRBV21-1; J gene: TRBJ1-1; CDR3 DNA: TGTGCCAGAGGCTTCCGGGGCAGGGGGATGAACACTGAAGCTTTCTTT; CDR3 protein: CARGFRGRGMNTEAFF
clone size: few; D gene: TRBD1; V gene: TRBV7-9; J gene: TRBJ1-6; CDR3 DNA: TGTGCCAGCAGCCCAGCCGGGACAGGGCCACCCCTCCACTTT; CDR3 protein: CASSPAGTGPPLHF
clone size: NA; D gene: TRBD2; V gene: TRBV19; J gene: TRBJ2-7; CDR3 DNA: TGTGCCAGTAGCGAAATGGGGACTAGCGGGAGCGAGCAGTACTTC; CDR3 protein: CASSEMGTSGSEQYF
clone size: NA; D gene: TRBD1; V gene: TRBV25-1; J gene: TRBJ1-1; CDR3 DNA: TGTGCCAGCAGTAAAACAGGGGGAAGGACTGAAGCTTTCTTT; CDR3 protein: CASSKTGGRTEAFF
clone size: NA; D gene: TRBD2; V gene: TRBV27; J gene: TRBJ2-1; CDR3 DNA: TGTGCCAGCAGTTTATCTAGCGGGGGATACAATGAGCAGTTCTTC; CDR3 protein: CASSLSSGGYNEQFF
clone size: NA; D gene: NA; V gene: TRBV28; J gene: TRBJ2-7; CDR3 DNA: TGTGCCAGCAGTTCCCTCAGGGATTACTACGAGCAGTACTTC; CDR3 protein: CASSSLRDYYEQYF
clone size: NA; D gene: TRBD2; V gene: TRBV5-1; J gene: TRBJ2-7; CDR3 DNA: TGCGCCAGCAGCTTGGAGCGGGGACCCGCCTACGAGCAGTACTTC; CDR3 protein: CASSLERGPAYEQYF